The sequence of this T cell receptor (beta chain) was determined in a study of cytomegalovirus exposure and HLA in healthy donors. Overall study context: Unique TCRs from HLA-typed donors, around 79 million of them, were held in an early data release.

A note on this clone: Its antigen is still unknown.

The CDR3 loop spans 15 amino acids. Germline values: CDR1 WSHSY, CDR2 SAAADI. V trimming: 8 bases; J trimming: 2 bases; junction bases outside the gene matches: 11. Study results and limitations: TCR beta V- and J-gene trimming was later associated with a missense DCLRE1C variant. Presence/absence analysis assumed near-uniform sequencing depth across donors. In a later analysis, CMV-associated beta chains were mostly HLA-associated, it appeared.

PCR amplification relied on 60 Vbeta primers (plus 13 Jbeta primers). Sequencing was performed with immunoSEQ multiplex PCR; in TCRdb, only in-frame clones are kept and a portion is missing. The sample lists about 130,000 clones, around three quarters occurring once. Sample: PBMCs. This receptor was identified in a female donor in good health and CMV-seronegative. The chain links TRBV10-2 to TRBJ1-2; 7 bases fit TRBD1. The CDR3 spells CASLTGDSLNYGYTF. The CDR3 DNA follows: TGCGCCAGCCTCACAGGGGATTCGTTAAACTATGGCTACACCTTC.